This passage covers 8 T cell receptor beta chains from one sample sequenced in a study of cytomegalovirus exposure and HLA in healthy donors. The PCR made use of 60 Vbeta and 13 Jbeta primers. Repertoires were generated with immunoSEQ multiplex PCR, while TCRdb's copy carries only in-frame clones and drops some. The sample comprises approximately 220,000 clones, less than 80% of which are singletons, and roughly 0.22% rests with the top ten. The sequencing input was PBMCs. These TCRs come from a girl aged 2 to 10 in good health and CMV-seronegative.

The chain couples TRBV5-4 to TRBJ1-6; 7 positions match TRBD1. Germline trimming cut 4 bases from V and 10 bases from J; bases unmatched to any gene: 8. The CDR3 loop spans 14 amino acids. The V gene's germline CDR1 is SGHNT and CDR2 YYREEE (reference sequence). The CDR3 DNA is TGTGCCAGCAGCACTGGACAGGCGGGGTCACCCCTCCACTTT. This codes for CASSTGQAGSPLHF.

The V call is TRBV18, the J call TRBJ1-2; D is unresolved. With 3 bases removed from V and 4 bases from J, the gap between germline ends came to 9 bases. The CDR3 is 13 residues long. Germline CDR1 KGHSH, CDR2 LQKENI. The CDR3 loop reads CASSPPGSYGYTF. Here the CDR3 DNA reads TGTGCCAGCTCACCCCCCGGGAGCTATGGCTACACCTTC.

This clone came up a few times. The rearrangement uses TRBV4-1 and TRBJ1-1; a possible D gene is TRBD1 (5 bases). The CDR3 spans 15 residues. V lost 1 base to trimming and J lost 7 bases, with 16 bases between them. The germline V gene encodes CDR1 MGHRA and CDR2 YSYEKL. In DNA, the CDR3 is TGCGCCAGCAGCCAAGCTGGGGGGTTGAGTGGTGAAGCTTTCTTT. It specifies CASSQAGGLSGEAFF.

This clone has just a few counts. The chain uses TRBV5-1 and TRBJ2-5; 9 nucleotides line up with TRBD1. Trimming took 4 bases from V and 3 from J; bases not matched to a gene: 4. This CDR3 is built from 14 residues. Per the germline V gene, CDR1 is SGHRS and CDR2 is YFSETQ. CDR3 coding DNA: TGCGCCAGCAGCATGGGACAGGGAGAAGAGACCCAGTACTTC. It codes for CASSMGQGEETQYF. Full variable domain (rest looked up from reference TRBV5-1 and TRBJ2-5): KAGVTQTPRYLIKTRGQQVTLSCSPISGHRSVSWYQQTPGQGLQFLFEYFSETQRNKGNFPGRFSGRQFSNSRSEMNVSTLELGDSALYLCASSMGQGEETQYFGPGTRLLVL.

This clone was observed a handful of times. The chain links TRBV11-2 to TRBJ1-3, with a tentative D call TRBD1 (6 bases). V gave up 3 bases and J gave up 0 bases, with 15 bases separating them. Germline assignment: CDR1 SGHAT and CDR2 FQNNGV. This CDR3 has 17 amino acids. CDR3 coding DNA: TGTGCCAGCAGCTTGGTCCAGGGGCCAGACTCTGGAAACACCATATATTTT. It encodes CASSLVQGPDSGNTIYF.

The chain uses TRBV7-8 and TRBJ1-1, with D perhaps matching TRBD1 (6 bases). Per germline, CDR1 SGHVS and CDR2 FQNEAQ. Deletions cut 6 bases from V and 6 bases from J, with 17 bases between. This CDR3 has 14 residues. As DNA, the CDR3 is TGTGCCAGCAGTCTACAGGGTCTAGTCCCTGAAGCTTTCTTT. Its translation is CASSLQGLVPEAFF.

This chain links TRBV14 with TRBJ2-2; 7 nucleotides align to TRBD2. Germline CDR1 reads SGHDN; CDR2 reads FVKESK. This CDR3 region has 16 residues. Trimming took 3 bases from V and 0 from J; bases not matched to a gene: 4. The CDR3 is CASSQRDYPNTGELFF. In DNA form, the CDR3 reads TGTGCCAGCAGCCAGAGGGACTACCCGAACACCGGGGAGCTGTTTTTT. The whole variable domain, filled in from reference TRBV14 and TRBJ2-2, reads EAGVTQFPSHSVIEKGQTVTLRCDPISGHDNLYWYRRVMGKEIKFLLHFVKESKQDESGMPNNRFLAERTGGTYSTLKVQPAELEDSGVYFCASSQRDYPNTGELFFGEGSRLTVL.

To note about this clone: The sample contains more than one DNA sequence encoding this CDR3. This chain connects TRBV5-6 to TRBJ1-6; TRBD1 matches at 8 bases. Trimming cost V 4 bases and J 1 base; bases outside gene matches: 4. CDR3 length: 16 residues. In germline, CDR1 is SGHDT, CDR2 YYEEEE. The CDR3 nucleotides read TGTGCCAGCAGCGACAGGGGAGAGTCCTATAATTCACCCCTCCACTTT. Amino acids: CASSDRGESYNSPLHF.